This T cell receptor (beta chain) was observed in a study of cytomegalovirus exposure and HLA in healthy donors. Findings of the study overall: Near-uniform donor sequencing depth was presumed by presence/absence analyses.

The PCR was carried out with 60 Vbeta primers and 13 Jbeta primers. The protocol was immunoSEQ multiplex PCR, while the TCRdb copy is restricted to in-frame clones and leaves out a portion. Of around 93,000 clones in the sample, approximately 72% were seen once. Losses at the gene ends were 4 bases for V and 3 bases for J; bases not matched to a gene: 9. The CDR3 sequence is 15 residues long. Per the germline V gene, CDR1 is LGHNA and CDR2 is YNFKEQ. Details on this clone: Antigen unknown.

The sequence was collected from a middle-aged woman in good health and CMV-seronegative. The sample consisted of PBMCs. The rearrangement links TRBV4-2 to TRBJ2-7; 7 bases agree with TRBD2. The DNA for the CDR3 is TGTGCCAGCAGCCCGGAGGGAGGGCTTCACTACGAGCAGTACTTC. Its protein is CASSPEGGLHYEQYF.